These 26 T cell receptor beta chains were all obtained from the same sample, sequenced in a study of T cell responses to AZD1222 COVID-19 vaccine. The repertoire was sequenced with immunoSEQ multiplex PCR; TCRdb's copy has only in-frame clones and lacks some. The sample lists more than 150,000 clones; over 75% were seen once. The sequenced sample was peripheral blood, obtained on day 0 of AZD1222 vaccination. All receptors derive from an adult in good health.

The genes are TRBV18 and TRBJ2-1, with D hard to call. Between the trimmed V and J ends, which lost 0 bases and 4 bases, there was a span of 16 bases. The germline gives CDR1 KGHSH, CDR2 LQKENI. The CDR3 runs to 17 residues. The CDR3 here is CASSPPVPDLLYNEQFF. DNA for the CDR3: TGTGCCAGCTCACCACCGGTTCCTGACCTCTTATACAATGAGCAGTTCTTC.

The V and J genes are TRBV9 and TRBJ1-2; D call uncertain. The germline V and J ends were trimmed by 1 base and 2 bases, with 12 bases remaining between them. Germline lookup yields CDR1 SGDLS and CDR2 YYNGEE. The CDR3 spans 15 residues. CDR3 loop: CASSVSGSSNYGYTF. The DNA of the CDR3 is TGTGCCAGCAGCGTATCCGGAAGCAGCAACTATGGCTACACCTTC.

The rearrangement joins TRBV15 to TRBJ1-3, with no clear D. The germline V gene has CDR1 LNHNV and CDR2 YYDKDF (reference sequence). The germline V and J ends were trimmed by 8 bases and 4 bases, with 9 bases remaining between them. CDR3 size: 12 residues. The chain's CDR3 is CATSFRGNTIYF. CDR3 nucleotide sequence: TGTGCCACCTCCTTCAGGGGAAACACCATATATTTT.

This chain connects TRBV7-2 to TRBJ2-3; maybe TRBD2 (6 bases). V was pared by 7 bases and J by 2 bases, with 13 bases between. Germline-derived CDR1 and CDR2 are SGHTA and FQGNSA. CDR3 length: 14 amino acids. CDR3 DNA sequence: TGTGCCAGCACCCTGGGACTTACCACAGATACGCAGTATTTT. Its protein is CASTLGLTTDTQYF.

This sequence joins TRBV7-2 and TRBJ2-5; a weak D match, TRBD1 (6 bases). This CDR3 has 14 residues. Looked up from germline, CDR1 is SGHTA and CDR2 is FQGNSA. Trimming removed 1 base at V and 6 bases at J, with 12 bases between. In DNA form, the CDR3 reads TGTGCCAGCAGCTTAGAAAGGGGGATGAAGACCCAGTACTTC. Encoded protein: CASSLERGMKTQYF. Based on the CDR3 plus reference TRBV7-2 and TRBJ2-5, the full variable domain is GAGVSQSPSNKVTEKGKDVELRCDPISGHTALYWYRQSLGQGLEFLIYFQGNSAPDKSGLPSDRFSAERTGGSVSTLTIQRTQQEDSAVYLCASSLERGMKTQYFGPGTRLLVL.

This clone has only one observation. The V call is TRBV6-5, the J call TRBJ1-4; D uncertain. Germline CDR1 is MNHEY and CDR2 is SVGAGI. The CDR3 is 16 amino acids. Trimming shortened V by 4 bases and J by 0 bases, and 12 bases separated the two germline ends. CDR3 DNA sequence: TGTGCCAGCAGTTGGATGGCAACGGCAACTAATGAAAAACTGTTTTTT. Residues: CASSWMATATNEKLFF.

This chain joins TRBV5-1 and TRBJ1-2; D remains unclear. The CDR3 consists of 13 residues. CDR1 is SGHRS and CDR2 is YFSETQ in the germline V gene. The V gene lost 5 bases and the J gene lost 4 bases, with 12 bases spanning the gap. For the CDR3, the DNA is TGCGCCAGCAGACAAGACACTGGCTATGGCTACACCTTC. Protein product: CASRQDTGYGYTF. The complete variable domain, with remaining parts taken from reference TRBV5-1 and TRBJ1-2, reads KAGVTQTPRYLIKTRGQQVTLSCSPISGHRSVSWYQQTPGQGLQFLFEYFSETQRNKGNFPGRFSGRQFSNSRSEMNVSTLELGDSALYLCASRQDTGYGYTFGSGTRLTVV.

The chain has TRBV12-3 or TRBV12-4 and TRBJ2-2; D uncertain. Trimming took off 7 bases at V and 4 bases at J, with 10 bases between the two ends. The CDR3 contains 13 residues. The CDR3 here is CASNPTVTGELFF. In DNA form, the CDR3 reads TGTGCCAGCAATCCGACGGTCACCGGGGAGCTGTTTTTT.

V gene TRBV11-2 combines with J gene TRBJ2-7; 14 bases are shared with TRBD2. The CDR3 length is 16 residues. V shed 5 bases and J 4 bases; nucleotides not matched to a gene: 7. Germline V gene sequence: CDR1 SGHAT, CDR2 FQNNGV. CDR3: CASSGRTSGGNYEQYF. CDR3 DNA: TGTGCCAGCAGCGGCAGGACTAGCGGGGGGAATTACGAGCAGTACTTC.

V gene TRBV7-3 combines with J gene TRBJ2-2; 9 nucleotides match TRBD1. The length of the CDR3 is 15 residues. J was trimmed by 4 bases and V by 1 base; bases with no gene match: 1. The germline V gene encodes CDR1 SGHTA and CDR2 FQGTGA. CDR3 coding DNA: TGTGCCAGCAGCTTAATGGGACAGGGCACCGGGGAGCTGTTTTTT. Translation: CASSLMGQGTGELFF.

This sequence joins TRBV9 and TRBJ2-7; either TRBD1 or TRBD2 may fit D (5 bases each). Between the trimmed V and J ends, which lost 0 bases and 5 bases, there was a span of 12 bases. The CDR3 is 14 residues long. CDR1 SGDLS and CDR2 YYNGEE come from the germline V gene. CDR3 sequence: CASSVESGPNEQYF. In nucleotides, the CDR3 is TGTGCCAGCAGCGTAGAATCGGGGCCAAACGAGCAGTACTTC.

The CDR3 sequence is CASSPLDRGATEAFF. The CDR3 DNA reads as TGTGCCAGCTCACCACTGGACAGGGGTGCCACTGAAGCTTTCTTT. The chain recombines TRBV18 with TRBJ1-1, with 9 bases identical to TRBD1. V gave up 1 base and J gave up 4 bases; unmatched junction bases: 4. Germline CDR1 and CDR2: KGHSH and LQKENI. The CDR3 length is 15 residues. Together with reference TRBV18 and TRBJ1-1, the CDR3 gives the full variable domain: NAGVMQNPRHLVRRRGQEARLRCSPMKGHSHVYWYRQLPEEGLKFMVYLQKENIIDESGMPKERFSAEFPKEGPSILRIQQVVRGDSAAYFCASSPLDRGATEAFFGQGTRLTVV.

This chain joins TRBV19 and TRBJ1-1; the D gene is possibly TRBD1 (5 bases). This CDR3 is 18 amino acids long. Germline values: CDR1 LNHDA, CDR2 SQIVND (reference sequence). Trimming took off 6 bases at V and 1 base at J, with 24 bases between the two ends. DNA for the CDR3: TGTGCCAGTAGCCCAGGGCAGGTCGGGGGAAATTGGAACACTGAAGCTTTCTTT. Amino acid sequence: CASSPGQVGGNWNTEAFF.

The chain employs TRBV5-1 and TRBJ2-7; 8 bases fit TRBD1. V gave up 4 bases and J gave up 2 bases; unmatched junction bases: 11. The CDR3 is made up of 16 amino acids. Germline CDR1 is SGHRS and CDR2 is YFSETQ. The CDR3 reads CASSPGLGQGTYEQYF. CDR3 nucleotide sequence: TGCGCCAGCAGCCCCGGCTTAGGACAGGGTACCTACGAGCAGTACTTC.

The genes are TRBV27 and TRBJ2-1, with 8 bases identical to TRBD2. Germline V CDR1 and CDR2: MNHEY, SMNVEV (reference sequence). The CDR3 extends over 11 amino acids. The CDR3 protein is CATGGYNEQFF. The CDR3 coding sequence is TGTGCGACGGGGGGGTACAATGAGCAGTTCTTC.

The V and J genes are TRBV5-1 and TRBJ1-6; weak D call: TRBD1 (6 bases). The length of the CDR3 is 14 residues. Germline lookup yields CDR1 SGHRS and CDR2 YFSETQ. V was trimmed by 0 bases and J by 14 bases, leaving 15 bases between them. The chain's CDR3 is CASSLDSGGAALHF. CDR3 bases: TGCGCCAGCAGCTTGGATTCCGGGGGCGCGGCCCTCCACTTT. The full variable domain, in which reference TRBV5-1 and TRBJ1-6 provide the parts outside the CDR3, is KAGVTQTPRYLIKTRGQQVTLSCSPISGHRSVSWYQQTPGQGLQFLFEYFSETQRNKGNFPGRFSGRQFSNSRSEMNVSTLELGDSALYLCASSLDSGGAALHFGNGTRLTVT.

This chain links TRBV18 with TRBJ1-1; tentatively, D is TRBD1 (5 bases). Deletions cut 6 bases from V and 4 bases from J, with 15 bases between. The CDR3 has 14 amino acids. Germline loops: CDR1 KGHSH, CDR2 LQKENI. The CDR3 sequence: CASSSNPGTTEAFF. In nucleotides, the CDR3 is TGTGCCAGCTCGTCAAACCCCGGGACCACTGAAGCTTTCTTT.

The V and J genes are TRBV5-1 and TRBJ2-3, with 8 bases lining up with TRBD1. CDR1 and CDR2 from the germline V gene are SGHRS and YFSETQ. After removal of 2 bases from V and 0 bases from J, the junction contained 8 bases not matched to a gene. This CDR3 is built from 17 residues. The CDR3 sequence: CASSLNQGQDSTDTQYF. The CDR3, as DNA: TGCGCCAGCAGCTTAAACCAGGGACAGGACAGCACAGATACGCAGTATTTT. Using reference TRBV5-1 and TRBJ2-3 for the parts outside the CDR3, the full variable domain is KAGVTQTPRYLIKTRGQQVTLSCSPISGHRSVSWYQQTPGQGLQFLFEYFSETQRNKGNFPGRFSGRQFSNSRSEMNVSTLELGDSALYLCASSLNQGQDSTDTQYFGPGTRLTVL.

CDR3 sequence reads: CASSHRSLGLGVAQYF. CDR3 bases: TGTGCCAGCAGCCACCGGTCACTAGGTCTCGGGGTGGCCCAGTACTTC. The chain links TRBV7-8 to TRBJ2-5; D perhaps matches TRBD2 (5 bases). Germline V CDR1 and CDR2: SGHVS, FQNEAQ. V lost 5 bases to trimming and J lost 9 bases, with 25 bases between them. The CDR3 runs to 16 residues.

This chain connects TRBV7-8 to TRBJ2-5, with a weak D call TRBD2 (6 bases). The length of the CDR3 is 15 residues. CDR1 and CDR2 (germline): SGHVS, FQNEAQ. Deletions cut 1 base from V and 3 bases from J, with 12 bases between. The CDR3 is CASSLVRGPKETQYF. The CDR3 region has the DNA TGTGCCAGCAGCTTAGTGCGGGGCCCAAAAGAGACCCAGTACTTC.

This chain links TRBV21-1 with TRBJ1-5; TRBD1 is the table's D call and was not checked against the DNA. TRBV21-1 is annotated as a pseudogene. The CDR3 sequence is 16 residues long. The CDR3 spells CASSKDRGHSNQPQHF. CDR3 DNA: TGTGCCAGCAGCAAAGACCGGGGACATAGCAATCAGCCCCAGCATTTT.

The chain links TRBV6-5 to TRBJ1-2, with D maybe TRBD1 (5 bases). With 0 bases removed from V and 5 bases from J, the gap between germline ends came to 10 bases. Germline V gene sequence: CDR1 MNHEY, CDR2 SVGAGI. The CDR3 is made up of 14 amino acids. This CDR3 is CASSYSGRGYGYTF. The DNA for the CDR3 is TGTGCCAGCAGTTACTCGGGCCGGGGGTATGGCTACACCTTC.

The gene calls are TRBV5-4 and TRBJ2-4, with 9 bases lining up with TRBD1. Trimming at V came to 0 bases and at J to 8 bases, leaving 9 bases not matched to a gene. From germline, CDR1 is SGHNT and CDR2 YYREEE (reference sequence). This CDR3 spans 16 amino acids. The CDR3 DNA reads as TGTGCCAGCAGCTTGGCTGGGTGGGACAGGGCGGACATTCAGTACTTC. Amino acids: CASSLAGWDRADIQYF.

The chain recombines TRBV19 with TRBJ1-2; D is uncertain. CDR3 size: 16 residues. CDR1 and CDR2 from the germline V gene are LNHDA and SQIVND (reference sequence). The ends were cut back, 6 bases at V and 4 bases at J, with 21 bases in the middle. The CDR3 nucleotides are TGTGCCAGTAGCCAATCCACGACTTGGGAAGTCTATGGCTACACCTTC. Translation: CASSQSTTWEVYGYTF.

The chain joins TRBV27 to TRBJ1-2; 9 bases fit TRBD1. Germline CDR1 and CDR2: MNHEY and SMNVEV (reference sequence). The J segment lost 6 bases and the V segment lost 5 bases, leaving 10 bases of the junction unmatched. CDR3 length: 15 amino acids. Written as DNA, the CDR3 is TGTGCCAGCAGTGTTCCGGGACAGGGTTTTCATGGCTACACCTTC. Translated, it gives CASSVPGQGFHGYTF.

CDR3 protein: CASSLDVERTIYF. For the CDR3, the DNA is TGCGCCAGCAGCTTGGATGTGGAGAGAACCATATATTTT. This rearrangement joins TRBV5-1 to TRBJ1-3; no firm D call. Trimming removed 0 bases at V and 10 bases at J, with 11 bases between. The CDR3 length is 13 residues. The germline V gene encodes CDR1 SGHRS and CDR2 YFSETQ. Looking up the rest from reference TRBV5-1 and TRBJ1-3 gives the full variable domain: KAGVTQTPRYLIKTRGQQVTLSCSPISGHRSVSWYQQTPGQGLQFLFEYFSETQRNKGNFPGRFSGRQFSNSRSEMNVSTLELGDSALYLCASSLDVERTIYFGEGSWLTVV.